This TCR beta chain was sequenced for a study of chemoradiotherapy in HPV16-positive cancers. Study context: Candidate HPV-specific T-cell clones and common TCR motifs came from functional assays in a couple of HPV16-positive patients. Findings and limits, study-wide: Only two HPV16-positive patients supplied the functional HPV-specificity definition.

Sequencing used immunoSEQ multiplex PCR; TCRdb keeps in-frame clones, though not all of them. The sample shows over 8,500 clones, over 65% of them seen only once. With regard to this clone: What it binds is not known.

Over chemoradiotherapy, repertoires were sampled more than once. This CDR3 comprises 15 residues. The V and J ends lost 0 bases and 5 bases respectively, with 11 bases between them. Germline V lookup: CDR1 MGHRA, CDR2 YSYEKL. The source of this sequence is a human donor with HPV-associated anogenital cancer. This chain links TRBV4-1 with TRBJ1-5; TRBD1 is a possible D gene (6 bases). This specimen was acquired from a patient who underwent chemoradiotherapy. The CDR3 here is CASSQDGGADQPQHF. The CDR3 DNA reads TGCGCCAGCAGCCAAGATGGGGGGGCCGATCAGCCCCAGCATTTT.